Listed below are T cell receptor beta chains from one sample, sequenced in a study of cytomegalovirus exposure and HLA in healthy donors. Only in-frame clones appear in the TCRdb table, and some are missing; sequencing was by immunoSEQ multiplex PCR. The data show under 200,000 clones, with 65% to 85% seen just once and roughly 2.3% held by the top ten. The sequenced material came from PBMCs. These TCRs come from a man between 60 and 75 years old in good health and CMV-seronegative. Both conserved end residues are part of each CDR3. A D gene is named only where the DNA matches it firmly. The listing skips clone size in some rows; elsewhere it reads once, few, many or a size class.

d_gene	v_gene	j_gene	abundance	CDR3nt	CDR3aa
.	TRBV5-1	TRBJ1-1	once	TGCGCCAGCAGCCTTAGGGCCCAGGGTCGAAACACTGAAGCTTTCTTT	CASSLRAQGRNTEAFF
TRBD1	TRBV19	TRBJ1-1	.	TGTGCCAGTAGTAGGGGACAGGGGTTGGCTGCTTTCTTT	CASSRGQGLAAFF
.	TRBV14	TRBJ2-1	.	TGTGCCAGCAGCCAACGCGCTTCCTACAATGAGCAGTTCTTC	CASSQRASYNEQFF
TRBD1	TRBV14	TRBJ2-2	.	TGTGCCAGCAGCCCGACAGGGTTCGCCGGGGAGCTGTTTTTT	CASSPTGFAGELFF
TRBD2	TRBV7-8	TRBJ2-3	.	TGTGCCAGCAGCTTATCGACTAGCGGGGGAACAGATACGCAGTATTTT	CASSLSTSGGTDTQYF
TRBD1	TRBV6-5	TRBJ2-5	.	TGTGCCAGCAGTCGCGGACAGGGTGGGAAGACCCAGTACTTC	CASSRGQGGKTQYF
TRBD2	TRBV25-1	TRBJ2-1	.	TGTGCCAGCAGTGAGGCACTAGCGGGAGGAGGCATCGGTGGTGAGCAGTTCTTC	CASSEALAGGGIGGEQFF
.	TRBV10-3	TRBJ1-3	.	TGTGCCATCAGTGGGGGGCCTGGAAACACCATATATTTT	CAISGGPGNTIYF
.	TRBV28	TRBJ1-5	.	TGTGCCAGCAGTGCCCCCACGGGGGGCTATCAGCCCCAGCATTTT	CASSAPTGGYQPQHF
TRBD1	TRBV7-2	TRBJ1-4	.	TGTGCCAGCAGCCCACAGGGGGCGAGTGAAAAACTGTTTTTT	CASSPQGASEKLFF
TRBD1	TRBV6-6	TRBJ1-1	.	TGTGCCAGCAGTTACTCGGACAGGGGGAAGTACACTGAAGCTTTCTTT	CASSYSDRGKYTEAFF
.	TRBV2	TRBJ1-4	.	TGTGCCAGCGGAAGGGGGAGCGGTGAAAAACTGTTTTTT	CASGRGSGEKLFF
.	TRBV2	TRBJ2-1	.	TGTGCCAGCACCTCGGAGGGACGGGCGACCAATGAGCAGTTCTTC	CASTSEGRATNEQFF
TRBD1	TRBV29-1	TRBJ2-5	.	TGCAGCGTTGAACCTTGGGTCCCCGGGACAGGAGACACCCTACAAGAGACCCAGTACTTC	CSVEPWVPGTGDTLQETQYF
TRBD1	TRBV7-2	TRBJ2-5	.	TGTGCCAGCAGCTCGGACAGGGCTAAGACCCAGTACTTC	CASSSDRAKTQYF
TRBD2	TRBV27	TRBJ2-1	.	TGTGCCAGCAGTTTAGGCGGGGGCAATGAGCAGTTCTTC	CASSLGGGNEQFF
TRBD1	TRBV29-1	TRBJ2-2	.	TGCAGCGTTGGGGACAGGGCTATTGGCACCGGGGAGCTGTTTTTT	CSVGDRAIGTGELFF
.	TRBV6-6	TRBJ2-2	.	TGTGCCAGCACCGACATGGGTGGCAAGAACACCGGGGAGCTGTTTTTT	CASTDMGGKNTGELFF
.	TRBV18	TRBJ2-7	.	TGTGCCAGCTCACGACAGGCAAAAGGGGACGAGCAGTACTTC	CASSRQAKGDEQYF
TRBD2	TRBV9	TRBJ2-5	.	TGTGCCAGCAGCGTAGATCCAGCGGGGGCCCAAGAGACCCAGTACTTC	CASSVDPAGAQETQYF
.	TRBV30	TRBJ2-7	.	TGTGCCTGGAGCCTCAACCCCCGGGGCGAGCAGTACTTC	CAWSLNPRGEQYF
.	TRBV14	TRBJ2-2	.	TGTGCCAGCAGCCAAGATACGTCCCCATCCGGGGAGCTGCTTTTT	CASSQDTSPSGELLF
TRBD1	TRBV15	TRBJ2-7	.	TGTGCCACCAGCGAGGGTCGACAGGGCATCCACGAGCAGTACTTC	CATSEGRQGIHEQYF
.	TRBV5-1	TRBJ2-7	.	TGCGCCAGCAGCTTGGTCGCGGGTAGCTCCTACGAGCAGTACTTC	CASSLVAGSSYEQYF
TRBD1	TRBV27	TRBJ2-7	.	TGTGCCAGCAGTCCTCGGACAGGGGCCTACGAGCAGTACTTC	CASSPRTGAYEQYF
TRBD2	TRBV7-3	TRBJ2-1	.	TGTGCCAGCAGCTATCCCGGGACTAGCGGGGCCGGAATCAGCAATGAGCAGTTCTTC	CASSYPGTSGAGISNEQFF
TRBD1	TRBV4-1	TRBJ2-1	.	TGCGCCAGCAGAGCGACCGGGACAGGGTCCGGCAATGAGCAGTTCTTC	CASRATGTGSGNEQFF
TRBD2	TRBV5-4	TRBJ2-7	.	TGTGCCAGCAGCGCACCGCAGGGGGCGCGGACTAGCGGGAGCTACGAGCAGTACTTC	CASSAPQGARTSGSYEQYF
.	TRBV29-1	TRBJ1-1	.	TGCAGCGTTGAATCACAGGGTTCGGGCACTGAAGCTTTCTTT	CSVESQGSGTEAFF